The 3 T cell receptor beta chains listed next were all sequenced from one sample in a study of blood T cell repertoires in COVID-19. Generated by immunoSEQ multiplex PCR, the TCRdb table keeps only in-frame clones and is missing some. The table has 300,000 to 350,000 clones, 88% seen once. Material for sequencing was PBMCs or T cells enriched from blood (not recorded which). The receptors come from a man aged 25-45 years who had recovered from COVID-19.

The chain couples TRBV4-2 to TRBJ2-2, with TRBD1 identical over 11 bases. The CDR3 totals 16 residues. Germline V gene data show CDR1 as LGHNA and CDR2 as YNFKEQ. V dropped 1 base and J dropped 4; count of bases not matched to a gene: 2. CDR3 in DNA: TGTGCCAGCAGCCAAGTTGGGACAGGGGGCACCGGGGAGCTGTTTTTT. Its protein is CASSQVGTGGTGELFF.

The chain combines TRBV5-1 with TRBJ1-4; 7 positions match TRBD1. Per the germline V gene, CDR1 is SGHRS and CDR2 is YFSETQ. The trim removed 4 bases at V and 5 bases at J, leaving 2 bases unmatched. The length of the CDR3 is 13 residues. CDR3 sequence reads: CASSLQGNEKLFF. The CDR3 DNA reads TGCGCCAGCAGCCTACAGGGGAATGAAAAACTGTTTTTT.

V gene TRBV7-2 combines with J gene TRBJ1-6, with TRBD1 as a possible D gene (6 bases). CDR3 size: 18 residues. Trimming took 5 bases from V and 8 from J, leaving 25 bases between them. The V gene's germline CDR1 is SGHTA and CDR2 FQGNSA. The CDR3, as DNA: TGTGCCAGCAGCACGAATCTTAAGCCGGGACACAGCGATTCACCCCTCCACTTT. It is translated as CASSTNLKPGHSDSPLHF.